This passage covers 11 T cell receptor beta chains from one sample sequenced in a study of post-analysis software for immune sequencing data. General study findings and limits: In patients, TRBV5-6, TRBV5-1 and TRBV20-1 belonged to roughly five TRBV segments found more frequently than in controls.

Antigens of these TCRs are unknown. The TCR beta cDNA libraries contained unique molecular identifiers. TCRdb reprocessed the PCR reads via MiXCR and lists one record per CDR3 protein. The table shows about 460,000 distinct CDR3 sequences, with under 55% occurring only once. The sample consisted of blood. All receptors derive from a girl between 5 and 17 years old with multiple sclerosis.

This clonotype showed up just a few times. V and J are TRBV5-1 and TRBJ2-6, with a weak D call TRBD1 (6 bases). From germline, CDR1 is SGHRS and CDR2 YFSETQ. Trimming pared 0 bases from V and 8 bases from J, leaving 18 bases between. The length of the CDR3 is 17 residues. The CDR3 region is CASSLVIVQGESNVLTF. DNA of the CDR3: TGCGCCAGCAGCTTGGTGATCGTACAGGGAGAATCCAACGTCCTGACTTTC.

CDR3: CSATGAHGYTF. The CDR3, as DNA: TGCAGTGCCACAGGGGCCCATGGCTACACCTTC. The chain is built from TRBV20-1 and TRBJ1-2; 7 bases match TRBD1. The junction had 4 bases not matched to a gene; V was cut back by 6 bases and J by 6 bases. CDR3 length equals 11 residues. Germline V lookup: CDR1 DFQATT, CDR2 SNEGSKA (reference sequence).

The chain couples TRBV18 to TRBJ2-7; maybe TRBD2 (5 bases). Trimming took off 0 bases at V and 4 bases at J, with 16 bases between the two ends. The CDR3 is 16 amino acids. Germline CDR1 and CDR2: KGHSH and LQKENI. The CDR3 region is CASSPPASGFEYEQYF. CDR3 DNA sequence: TGTGCCAGCTCACCACCGGCCAGCGGCTTCGAGTACGAGCAGTACTTC.

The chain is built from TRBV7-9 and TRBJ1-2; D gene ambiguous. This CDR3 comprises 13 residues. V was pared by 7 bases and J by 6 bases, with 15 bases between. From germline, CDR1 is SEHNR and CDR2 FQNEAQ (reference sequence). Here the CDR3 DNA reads TGTGCCAGCACCGATCGGGAACTCCATGGCTACACCTTC. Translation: CASTDRELHGYTF.

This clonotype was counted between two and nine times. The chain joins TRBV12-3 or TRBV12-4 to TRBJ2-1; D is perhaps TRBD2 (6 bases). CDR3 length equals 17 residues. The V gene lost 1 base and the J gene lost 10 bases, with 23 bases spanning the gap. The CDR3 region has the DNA TGTGCCAGCAGTTTAGTTGCGGGGCCAGAAACTGATGCGGAGCAGTTCTTC. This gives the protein CASSLVAGPETDAEQFF.

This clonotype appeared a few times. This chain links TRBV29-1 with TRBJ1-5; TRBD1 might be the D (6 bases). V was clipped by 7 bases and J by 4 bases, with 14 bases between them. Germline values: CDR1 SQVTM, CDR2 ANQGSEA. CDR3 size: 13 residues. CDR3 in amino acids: CSARGLDNQPQHF. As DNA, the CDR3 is TGCAGCGCTCGGGGGCTGGATAATCAGCCCCAGCATTTT.

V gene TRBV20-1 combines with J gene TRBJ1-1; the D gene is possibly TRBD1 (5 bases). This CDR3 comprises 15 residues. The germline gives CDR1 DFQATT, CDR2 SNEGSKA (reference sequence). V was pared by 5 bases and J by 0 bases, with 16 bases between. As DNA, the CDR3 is TGCAGTGCTTCCCGGGGGTCCACGTTGAACACTGAAGCTTTCTTT. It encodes CSASRGSTLNTEAFF.

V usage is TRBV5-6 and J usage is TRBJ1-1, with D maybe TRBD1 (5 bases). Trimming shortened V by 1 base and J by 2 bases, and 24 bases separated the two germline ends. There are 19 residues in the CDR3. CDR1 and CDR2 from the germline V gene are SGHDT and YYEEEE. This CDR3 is CASSLFGPLSGGVNTEAFF. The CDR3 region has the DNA TGTGCCAGCAGCTTGTTCGGTCCCCTCTCGGGAGGGGTTAACACTGAAGCTTTCTTT.

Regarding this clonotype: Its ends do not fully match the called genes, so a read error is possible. The CDR3 nucleotides are TGCAGTGTTAGAGGGGTGGACGGAGCCTACAATGAGCAGTACTTC. Amino acids: CSVRGVDGAYNEQYF. The chain uses TRBV20-1 and TRBJ2-1; the D gene could be TRBD1 or TRBD2 (5 bases each). The DNA matches TRBJ2-7 better at its end, which makes the J call doubtful. There are 15 residues in the CDR3. Germline V gene lookup returns CDR1 DFQATT and CDR2 SNEGSKA (reference sequence).

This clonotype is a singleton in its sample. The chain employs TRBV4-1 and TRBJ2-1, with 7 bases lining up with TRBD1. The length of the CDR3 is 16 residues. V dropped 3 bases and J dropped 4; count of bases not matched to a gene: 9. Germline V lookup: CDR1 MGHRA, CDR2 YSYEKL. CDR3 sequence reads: CASSQVWGQPYNEQFF. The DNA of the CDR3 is TGCGCCAGCAGCCAGGTATGGGGACAGCCTTACAATGAGCAGTTCTTC.

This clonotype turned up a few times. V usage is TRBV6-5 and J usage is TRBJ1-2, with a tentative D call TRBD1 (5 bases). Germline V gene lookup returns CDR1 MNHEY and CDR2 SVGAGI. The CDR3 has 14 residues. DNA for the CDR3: TGTGGCACGAGGGCAGGGCTTTTTGGCTATGGCTACACCTTC. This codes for CGTRAGLFGYGYTF.